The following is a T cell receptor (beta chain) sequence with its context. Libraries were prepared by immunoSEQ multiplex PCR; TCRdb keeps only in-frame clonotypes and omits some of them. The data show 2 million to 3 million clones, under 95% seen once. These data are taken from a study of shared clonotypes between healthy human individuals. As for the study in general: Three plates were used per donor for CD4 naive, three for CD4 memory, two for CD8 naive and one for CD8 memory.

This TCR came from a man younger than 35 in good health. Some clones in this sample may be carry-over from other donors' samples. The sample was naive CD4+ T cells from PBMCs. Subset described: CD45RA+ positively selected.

The CDR3 reads CASIPGQGTSSSGNTIYF. CDR3 DNA sequence: TGTGCCAGCATACCGGGACAGGGGACATCCAGTTCTGGAAACACCATATATTTT. The chain carries TRBV28 and TRBJ1-3, with TRBD1 matching 10 bases. CDR3 size: 18 residues. CDR1 MDHEN and CDR2 SYDVKM come from the germline V gene. After removal of 7 bases from V and 1 base from J, the junction contained 13 bases not matched to a gene.